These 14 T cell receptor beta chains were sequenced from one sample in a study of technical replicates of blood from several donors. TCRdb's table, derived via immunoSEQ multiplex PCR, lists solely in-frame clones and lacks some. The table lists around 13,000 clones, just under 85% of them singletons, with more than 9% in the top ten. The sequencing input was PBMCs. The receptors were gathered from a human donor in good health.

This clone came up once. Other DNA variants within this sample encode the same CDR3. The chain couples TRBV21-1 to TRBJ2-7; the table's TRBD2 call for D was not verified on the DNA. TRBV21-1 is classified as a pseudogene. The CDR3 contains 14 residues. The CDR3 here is CASSTPRVSYEQYF. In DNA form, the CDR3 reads TGTGCCAGTTCCACCCCGCGGGTTTCCTACGAGCAGTACTTC.

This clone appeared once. CDR3 in DNA: TGTGCCAGCAGCCCTAAGGTCCAGGTGACCTACGAGCAGTACTTC. It codes for CASSPKVQVTYEQYF. This sequence joins TRBV11-3 and TRBJ2-7; no firm D call. Trimming removed 5 bases from V and 2 bases from J, with 16 bases in between. Germline V gene data show CDR1 as SGHNT and CDR2 as YENEEA. The CDR3 consists of 15 residues.

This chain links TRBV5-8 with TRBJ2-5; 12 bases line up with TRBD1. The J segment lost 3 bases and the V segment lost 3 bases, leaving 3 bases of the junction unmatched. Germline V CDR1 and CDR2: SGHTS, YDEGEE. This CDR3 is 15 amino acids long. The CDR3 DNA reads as TGTGCCAGCAGCTCGGGGACAGGGGGCGAAGAGACCCAGTACTTC. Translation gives CASSSGTGGEETQYF. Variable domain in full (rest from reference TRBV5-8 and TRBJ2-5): EAGVTQSPTHLIKTRGQQATLRCSPISGHTSVYWYQQALGLGLQFLLWYDEGEERNRGNFPPRFSGRQFPNYSSELNVNALELEDSALYLCASSSGTGGEETQYFGPGTRLLVL.

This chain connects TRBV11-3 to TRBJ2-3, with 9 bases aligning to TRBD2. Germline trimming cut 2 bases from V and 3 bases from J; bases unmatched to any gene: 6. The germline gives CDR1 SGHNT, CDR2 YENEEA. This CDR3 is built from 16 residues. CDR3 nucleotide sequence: TGTGCCAGCAGCTTATCCGGGACTAGCCTAACAGATACGCAGTATTTT. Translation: CASSLSGTSLTDTQYF.

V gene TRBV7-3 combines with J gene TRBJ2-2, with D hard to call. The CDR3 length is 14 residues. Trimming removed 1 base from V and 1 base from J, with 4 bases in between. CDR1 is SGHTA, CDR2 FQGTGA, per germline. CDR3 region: CASSLNRNTGELFF. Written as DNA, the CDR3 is TGTGCCAGCAGCTTAAACAGGAACACCGGGGAGCTGTTTTTT.

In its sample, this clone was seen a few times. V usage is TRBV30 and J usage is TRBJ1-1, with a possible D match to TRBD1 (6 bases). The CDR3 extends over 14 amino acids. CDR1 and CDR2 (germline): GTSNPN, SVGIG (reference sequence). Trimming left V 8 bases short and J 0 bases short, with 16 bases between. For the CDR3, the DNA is TGTGCCCGGACCGGGACAAACATGAACACTGAAGCTTTCTTT. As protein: CARTGTNMNTEAFF.

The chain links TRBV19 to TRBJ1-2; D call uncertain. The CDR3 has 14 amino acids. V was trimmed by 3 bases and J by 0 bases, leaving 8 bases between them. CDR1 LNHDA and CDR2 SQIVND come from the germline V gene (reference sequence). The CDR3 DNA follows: TGTGCCAGTAGTATCGTCCAGGCTAACTATGGCTACACCTTC. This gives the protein CASSIVQANYGYTF.

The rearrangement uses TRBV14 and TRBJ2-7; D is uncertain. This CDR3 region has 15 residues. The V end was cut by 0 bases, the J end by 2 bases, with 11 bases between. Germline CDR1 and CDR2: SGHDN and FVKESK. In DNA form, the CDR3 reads TGTGCCAGCAGCCAAGATTGGAGCAGAGCCTACGAGCAGTACTTC. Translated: CASSQDWSRAYEQYF.

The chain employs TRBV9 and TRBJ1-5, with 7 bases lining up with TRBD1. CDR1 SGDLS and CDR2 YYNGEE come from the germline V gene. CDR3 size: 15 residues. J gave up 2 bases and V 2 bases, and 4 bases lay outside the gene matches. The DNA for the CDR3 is TGTGCCAGCAGCGTTCTTACAGGGGGCAATCAGCCCCAGCATTTT. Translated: CASSVLTGGNQPQHF.

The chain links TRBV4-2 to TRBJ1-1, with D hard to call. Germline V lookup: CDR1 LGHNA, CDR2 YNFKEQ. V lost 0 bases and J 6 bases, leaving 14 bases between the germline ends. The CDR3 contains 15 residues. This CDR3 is CASSQESRGLAEAFF. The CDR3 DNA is TGTGCCAGCAGCCAAGAGAGTCGTGGTTTGGCTGAAGCTTTCTTT.

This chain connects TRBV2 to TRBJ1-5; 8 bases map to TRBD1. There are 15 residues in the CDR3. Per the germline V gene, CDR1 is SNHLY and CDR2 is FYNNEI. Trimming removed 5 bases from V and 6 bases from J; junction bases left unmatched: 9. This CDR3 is CASSQQTGASQPQHF. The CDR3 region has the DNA TGTGCCAGCAGTCAACAGACAGGGGCGAGTCAGCCCCAGCATTTT.

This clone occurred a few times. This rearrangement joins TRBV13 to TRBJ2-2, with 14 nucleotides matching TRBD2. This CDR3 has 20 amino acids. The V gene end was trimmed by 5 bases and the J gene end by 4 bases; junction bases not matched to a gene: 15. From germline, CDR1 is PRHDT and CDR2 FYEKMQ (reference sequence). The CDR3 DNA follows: TGTGCCAGCAGCCTAAACTCGGGACTAGCGGGAGACCCGGTCACCGGGGAGCTGTTTTTT. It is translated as CASSLNSGLAGDPVTGELFF.

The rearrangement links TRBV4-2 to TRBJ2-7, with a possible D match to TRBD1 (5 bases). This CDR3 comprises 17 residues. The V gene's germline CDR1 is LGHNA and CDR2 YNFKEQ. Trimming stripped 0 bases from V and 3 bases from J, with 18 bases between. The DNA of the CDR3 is TGTGCCAGCAGCCAAGAGCCCCTCGGACAATTCTTCTACGAGCAGTACTTC. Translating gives CASSQEPLGQFFYEQYF.

The CDR3 region is CATGQETQYF. The CDR3 coding sequence is TGTGCCACCGGTCAAGAGACCCAGTACTTC. The chain has TRBV5-4 and TRBJ2-5; no definite D call. The germline CDR1 and CDR2 sequences are SGHNT and YYREEE (reference sequence). V shed 9 bases and J shed 2 bases, with 5 bases lying between them. The CDR3 runs 10 residues.